Shown below are 14 T cell receptor beta chains from a single sample sequenced in a study of tumor-infiltrating lymphocytes in primary liver carcinoma. cDNA specific to TCR beta was made from 500 ng of total RNA, with a constant-region primer employed for priming. Nested multiplex PCR, run for three rounds with slightly modified ARM-PCR, yielded TCR beta libraries. Two initial PCR rounds of about 11 cycles each paired TRBV1-TRBV30 forward primers with a C-beta reverse primer. TCRdb redid the calling of the multiplex PCR reads with MiXCR, one entry per CDR3 protein. The sample shows approximately 330,000 distinct CDR3 sequences, about 65% of them seen only once. Unsorted whole blood supplied the RNA, and germline DNA was extracted too. The sample was peripheral blood. The receptors were gathered from a man in his forties with primary liver carcinoma and hepatitis B virus infection.

This clonotype was counted ten times or more. This chain uses TRBV10-2 with TRBJ2-7; the match to TRBD1 covers 7 bases. The CDR3 length is 14 residues. The ends lost 7 bases at V and 5 bases at J; junction bases unmatched: 11. CDR1 is WSHSY, CDR2 SAAADI, per germline. CDR3 protein: CASNTGEWVNEQYF. CDR3 nucleotide sequence: TGCGCCAGCAACACAGGGGAATGGGTAAACGAGCAGTACTTC.

The genes are TRBV11-2 and TRBJ1-1, with a weak D call TRBD1 (5 bases). V gave up 4 bases and J gave up 6 bases, with 9 bases separating them. The CDR3 sequence is 12 residues long. Per the germline V gene, CDR1 is SGHAT and CDR2 is FQNNGV. CDR3 residues: CASSSKQAEAFF. For the CDR3, the DNA is TGTGCCAGCAGCTCTAAACAGGCTGAAGCTTTCTTT.

This clonotype was recorded once. Without the conserved terminal phenylalanine or tryptophan, this CDR3 likely stems from a read error. The chain has TRBV11-2 and TRBJ2-1; tentatively, D is TRBD1 (5 bases). Germline V gene lookup returns CDR1 SGHAT and CDR2 FQNNGV. The CDR3 loop spans 16 amino acids. V lost 1 base, J lost 4 bases, and 14 bases lay in between. The CDR3 nucleotides are TGTGCCAGCAGCTTAGGGTCGGCGGCAGGGTACAATGAGCAGTTCTCC. Its translation is CASSLGSAAGYNEQFS.

For this clonotype: Just one base apart from a much larger clone, this may be a read error. J is TRBJ1-5 and V is TRBV6-2 or TRBV6-3, with 9 bases aligning to TRBD1. CDR1 and CDR2 from the germline V gene are MNHEY and SVGEGT. This CDR3 comprises 20 residues. V lost 0 bases, J lost 0 bases, and 12 bases stayed unmatched. CDR3 in amino acids: CASSYSTGTGCSDSNQPQHF. The CDR3 nucleotides read TGTGCCAGCAGTTACTCGACCGGGACAGGGTGCTCGGATAGCAATCAGCCCCAGCATTTT.

Only a few counts were recorded for this clonotype. This chain connects TRBV6-5 to TRBJ2-2; no firm D call. V lost 0 bases, J lost 6 bases, and 5 bases lay in between. This CDR3 region has 13 residues. The V gene's germline CDR1 is MNHEY and CDR2 SVGAGI. CDR3 residues: CASSYSNPGELFF. The CDR3 DNA reads TGTGCCAGCAGTTACTCGAATCCCGGGGAGCTGTTTTTT.

The V call is TRBV12-3 or TRBV12-4, the J call TRBJ2-7, with D perhaps matching TRBD1 (5 bases). Trimming cost V 3 bases and J 2 bases, with 17 bases left between them. This CDR3 has 16 residues. The DNA of the CDR3 is TGTGCCAGCAGTTTCACTCCAGGACACCAGACCTACGAGCAGTACTTC. This codes for CASSFTPGHQTYEQYF.

This clonotype has just a few counts. The rearrangement joins TRBV5-1 to TRBJ2-1, with a possible D match to TRBD2 (6 bases). The CDR3 has 15 amino acids. Germline loops: CDR1 SGHRS, CDR2 YFSETQ. The V and J ends lost 4 bases and 8 bases respectively, with 19 bases between them. The CDR3 DNA reads TGCGCCAGCAGCAACGGAGGGCAATTGATCGATGAGCAGTTCTTC. This encodes CASSNGGQLIDEQFF.

This clonotype was detected only a few times. A much larger clonotype is one base distant, so this may be a read error. The J gene is TRBJ2-1, the V gene TRBV11-1; D is perhaps TRBD2 (5 bases). Germline CDR1 reads SGHAT; CDR2 reads FQDESV (reference sequence). The CDR3 sequence is 13 residues long. For the CDR3, the DNA is TGTGCCAGCGGCTTAGCGTACCGAAATGAGCAGTTCTTC. Translating it yields CASGLAYRNEQFF.

This clonotype appeared a few times. Possible read error: a much larger clone is one base away. The CDR3 here is CSVDGASGSAGTQYF. The CDR3 DNA sequence: TGCAGCGTTGACGGGGCTAGCGGGAGCGCGGGGACCCAGTACTTC. The rearrangement links TRBV29-1 to TRBJ2-5; 10 bases are a match to TRBD2. V lost 3 bases, J lost 7 bases, and 11 bases stayed unmatched. Germline values: CDR1 SQVTM, CDR2 ANQGSEA. CDR3 length equals 15 residues. The variable domain in full, completed from reference TRBV29-1 and TRBJ2-5, reads SAVISQKPSRDICQRGTSLTIQCQVDSQVTMMFWYRQQPGQSLTLIATANQGSEATYESGFVIDKFPISRPNLTFSTLTVSNMSPEDSSIYLCSVDGASGSAGTQYFGPGTRLLVL.

As to this clonotype: One end of the junction does not line up with germline, which may come from a read error. The chain is built from TRBV11-2 and TRBJ2-1; TRBD2 might be the D (5 bases). The germline V gene encodes CDR1 SGHAT and CDR2 FQNNGV. CDR3 size: 16 residues. CDR3 DNA sequence: TGTGCCAGCAGCTTAGCGGACTCAAGCTCCTTTAATGAGCAGCTCTTC. Its translation: CASSLADSSSFNEQLF.

With respect to this clonotype: A much larger clone sits a single nucleotide away, making a read error possible. V usage is TRBV5-5 and J usage is TRBJ1-5, with no clear D. Germline V gene data show CDR1 as SGHKS and CDR2 as YYEKEE (reference sequence). The CDR3 extends over 14 amino acids. CDR3 coding DNA: TGTGTCAGCAGCTTTAGGCCCAGCAATCAGCCCCAGCATTTT. This translates into CVSSFRPSNQPQHF. Using reference TRBV5-5 and TRBJ1-5 for the parts outside the CDR3, the full variable domain is DAGVTQSPTHLIKTRGQQVTLRCSPISGHKSVSWYQQVLGQGPQFIFQYYEKEERGRGNFPDRFSARQFPNYSSELNVNALLLGDSALYLCVSSFRPSNQPQHFGDGTRLSIL.

This clonotype was counted only a few times. V is TRBV28 and J is TRBJ1-4, with no clear D. V was shortened by 6 bases and J by 0 bases, with 11 bases between the two germline ends. Per germline, CDR1 MDHEN and CDR2 SYDVKM. The CDR3 is 15 residues long. CDR3 DNA: TGTGCCAGCAGACCCCCGGCAGCAACTAATGAAAAACTGTTTTTT. Its translation is CASRPPAATNEKLFF.

A note on this clonotype: Germline and junction disagree at one end, which may indicate a read error. V and J are TRBV6-5 and TRBJ1-2, with D tentatively TRBD1 (5 bases). There are 13 residues in the CDR3. The V gene's germline CDR1 is MNHEY and CDR2 SVGAGI. This CDR3 is CASDPGRGDGYTF. The CDR3 bases are TGTGCCAGCGACCCTGGGAGGGGCGATGGCTACACTTTC.

On this clonotype itself: This may arise from a read error, as a much more abundant clone is one base away. The chain couples TRBV12-3 or TRBV12-4 to TRBJ1-5; D uncertain. The CDR3 contains 15 residues. CDR3 bases: TGTGCCAGCAGTTTAGGGCAGAGAAGCAATCGGCCCCAGCATTTT. Translated, it gives CASSLGQRSNRPQHF.